A selection of T cell receptor beta chains follows, all from one sample in a study of blood T cell repertoires in COVID-19. TCRdb's copy holds only in-frame clones and misses some; the assay was immunoSEQ multiplex PCR. The repertoire holds about 270,000 clones, with about 88% as singletons. The sequenced sample was peripheral blood. The receptors here all came from a man aged 60 to 75 who had recovered from COVID-19. The conserved cysteine and the conserved F or W are not part of the CDR3 here. Each record gives: CDR3 length, V gene, CDR3 protein.

length: 13
V: TRBV14
CDR3: ASSHRQGSLYEQY

length: 14
V: TRBV24-1
CDR3: ATSDAQGSSYNEQF

length: 13
V: TRBV27
CDR3: ASSDLGDSSYEQY

length: 15
V: TRBV19
CDR3: ASSIKARGLSFYEQY

length: 14
V: TRBV9
CDR3: ASSPPSRGMNTEAF

length: 12
V: TRBV27
CDR3: ASSWGQGAKTQY

length: 13
V: TRBV7-7
CDR3: ASSVSTGAGNTIY

length: 9
V: TRBV5-6
CDR3: ASSLAFEQY

length: 12
V: TRBV9
CDR3: ASSVAGARAEAF

length: 13
V: TRBV5-1
CDR3: ASSLPGTSTDTQY

length: 13
V: TRBV4-2
CDR3: ASSREGDRDYEQY

length: 11
V: TRBV29-1
CDR3: SASTGMNTEAF

length: 16
V: TRBV7-2
CDR3: ASSSLRGLAGHQETQY

length: 11
V: TRBV5-4
CDR3: ASSWGGGYEQY

length: 14
V: TRBV23-1
CDR3: ASSPGGERGYNEQF

length: 14
V: TRBV2
CDR3: ASTPGGASSYNEQF

length: 12
V: TRBV6-5
CDR3: ASTEPRGTYEQY

length: 12
V: TRBV3-1/TRBV3-2
CDR3: ASSLLGRVHEQY

length: 12
V: TRBV5-4
CDR3: ASSLRLGTDTQY

length: 11
V: TRBV6-6
CDR3: ASSTGGSETQY

length: 9
V: TRBV20-1
CDR3: SATSGVAQY

length: 14
V: TRBV11-3
CDR3: ASSLQGGLSYNEQF

length: 12
V: TRBV29-1
CDR3: SVGASGDSYEQY

length: 13
V: TRBV5-4
CDR3: ASSSGTRGDVEQY

length: 13
V: TRBV9
CDR3: ASTVGATGTGELF

length: 14
V: TRBV29-1
CDR3: SVGGPTGLNSYEQY